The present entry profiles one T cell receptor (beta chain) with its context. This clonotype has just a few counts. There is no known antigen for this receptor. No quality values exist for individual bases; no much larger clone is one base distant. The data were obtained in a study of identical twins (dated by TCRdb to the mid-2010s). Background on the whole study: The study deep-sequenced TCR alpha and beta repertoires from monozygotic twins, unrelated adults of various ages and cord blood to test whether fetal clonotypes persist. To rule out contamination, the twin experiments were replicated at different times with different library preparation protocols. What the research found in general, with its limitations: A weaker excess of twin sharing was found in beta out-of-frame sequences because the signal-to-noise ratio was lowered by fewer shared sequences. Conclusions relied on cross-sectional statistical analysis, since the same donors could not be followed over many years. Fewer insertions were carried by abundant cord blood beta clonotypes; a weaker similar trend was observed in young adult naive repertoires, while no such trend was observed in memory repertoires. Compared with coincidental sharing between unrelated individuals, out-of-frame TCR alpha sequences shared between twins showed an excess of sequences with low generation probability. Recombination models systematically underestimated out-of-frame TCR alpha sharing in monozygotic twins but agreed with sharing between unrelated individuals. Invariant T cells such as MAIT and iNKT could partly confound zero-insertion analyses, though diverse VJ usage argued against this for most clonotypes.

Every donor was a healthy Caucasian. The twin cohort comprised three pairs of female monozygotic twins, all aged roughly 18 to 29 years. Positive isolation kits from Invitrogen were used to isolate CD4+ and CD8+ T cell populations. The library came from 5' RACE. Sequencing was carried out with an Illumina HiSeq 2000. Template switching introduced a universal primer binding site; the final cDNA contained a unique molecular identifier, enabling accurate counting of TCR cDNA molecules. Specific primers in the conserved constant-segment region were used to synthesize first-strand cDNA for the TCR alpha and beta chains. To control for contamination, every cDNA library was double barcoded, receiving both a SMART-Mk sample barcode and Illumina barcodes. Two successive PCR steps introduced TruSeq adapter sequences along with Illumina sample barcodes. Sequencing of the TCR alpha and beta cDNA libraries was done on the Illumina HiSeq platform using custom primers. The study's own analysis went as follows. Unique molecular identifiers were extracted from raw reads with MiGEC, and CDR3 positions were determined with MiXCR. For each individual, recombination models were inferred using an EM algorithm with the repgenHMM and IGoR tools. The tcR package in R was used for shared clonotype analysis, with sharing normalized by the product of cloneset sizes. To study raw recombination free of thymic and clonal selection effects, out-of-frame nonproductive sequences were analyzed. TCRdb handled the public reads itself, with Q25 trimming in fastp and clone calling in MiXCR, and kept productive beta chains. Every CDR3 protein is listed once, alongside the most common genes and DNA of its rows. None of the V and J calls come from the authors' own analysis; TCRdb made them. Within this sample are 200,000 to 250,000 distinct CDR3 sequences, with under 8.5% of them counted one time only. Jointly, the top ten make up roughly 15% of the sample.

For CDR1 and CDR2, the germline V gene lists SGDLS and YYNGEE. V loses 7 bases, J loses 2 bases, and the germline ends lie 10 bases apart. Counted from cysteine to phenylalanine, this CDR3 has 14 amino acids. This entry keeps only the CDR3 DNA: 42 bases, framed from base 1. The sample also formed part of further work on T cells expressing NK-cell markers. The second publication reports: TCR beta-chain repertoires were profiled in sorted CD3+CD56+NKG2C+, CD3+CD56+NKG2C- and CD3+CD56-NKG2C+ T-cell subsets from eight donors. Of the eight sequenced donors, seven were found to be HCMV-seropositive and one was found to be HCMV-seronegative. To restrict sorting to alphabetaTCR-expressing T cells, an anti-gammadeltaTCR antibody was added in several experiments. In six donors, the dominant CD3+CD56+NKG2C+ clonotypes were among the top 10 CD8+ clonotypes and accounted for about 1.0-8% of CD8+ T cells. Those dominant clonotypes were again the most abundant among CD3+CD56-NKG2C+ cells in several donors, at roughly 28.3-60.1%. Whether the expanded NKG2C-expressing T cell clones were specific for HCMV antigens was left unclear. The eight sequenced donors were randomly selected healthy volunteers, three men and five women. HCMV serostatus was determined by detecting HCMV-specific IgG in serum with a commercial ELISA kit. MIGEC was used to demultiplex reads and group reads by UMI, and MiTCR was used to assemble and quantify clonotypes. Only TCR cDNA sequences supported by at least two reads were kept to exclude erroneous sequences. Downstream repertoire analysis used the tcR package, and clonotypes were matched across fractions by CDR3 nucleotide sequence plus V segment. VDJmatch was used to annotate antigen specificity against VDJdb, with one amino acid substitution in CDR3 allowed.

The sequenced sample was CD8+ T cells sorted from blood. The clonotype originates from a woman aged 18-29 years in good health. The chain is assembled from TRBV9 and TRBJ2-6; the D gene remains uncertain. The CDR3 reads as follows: CASQLSPGANVLTF. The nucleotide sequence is TGTGCCAGCCAACTCTCCCCTGGGGCCAACGTCCTGACTTTC.